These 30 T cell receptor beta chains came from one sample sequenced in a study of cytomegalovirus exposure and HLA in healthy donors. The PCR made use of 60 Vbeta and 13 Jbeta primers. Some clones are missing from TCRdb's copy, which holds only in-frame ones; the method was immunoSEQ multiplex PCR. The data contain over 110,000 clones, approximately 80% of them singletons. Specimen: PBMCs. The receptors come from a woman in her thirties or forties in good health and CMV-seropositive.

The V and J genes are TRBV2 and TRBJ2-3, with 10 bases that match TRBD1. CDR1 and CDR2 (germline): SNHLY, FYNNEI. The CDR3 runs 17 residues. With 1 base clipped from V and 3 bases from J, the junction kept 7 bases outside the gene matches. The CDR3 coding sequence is TGTGCCAGCAGTGAAGGAGGCGGGGACAGGGGAACAGATACGCAGTATTTT. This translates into CASSEGGGDRGTDTQYF.

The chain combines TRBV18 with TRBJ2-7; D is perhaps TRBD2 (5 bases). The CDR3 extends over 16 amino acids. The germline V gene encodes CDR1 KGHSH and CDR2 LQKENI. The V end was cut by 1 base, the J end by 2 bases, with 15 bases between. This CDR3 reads CASSPQGAGVTYEQYF. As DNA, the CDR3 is TGTGCCAGCTCACCACAGGGAGCCGGGGTTACCTACGAGCAGTACTTC.

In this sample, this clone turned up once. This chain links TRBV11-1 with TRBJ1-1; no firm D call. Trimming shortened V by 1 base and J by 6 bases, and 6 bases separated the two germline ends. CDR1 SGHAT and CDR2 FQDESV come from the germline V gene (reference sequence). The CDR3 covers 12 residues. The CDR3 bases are TGTGCCAGCAGCTTAGTCGGTTCTGAAGCTTTCTTT. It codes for CASSLVGSEAFF.

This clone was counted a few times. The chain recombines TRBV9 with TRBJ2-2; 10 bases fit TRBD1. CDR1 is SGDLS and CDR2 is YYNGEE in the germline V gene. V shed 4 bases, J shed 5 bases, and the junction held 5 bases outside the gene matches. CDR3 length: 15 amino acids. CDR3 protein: CASSPRTGGTGELFF. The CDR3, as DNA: TGTGCCAGCAGCCCTCGGACAGGGGGGACCGGGGAGCTGTTTTTT. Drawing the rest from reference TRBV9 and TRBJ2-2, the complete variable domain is DSGVTQTPKHLITATGQRVTLRCSPRSGDLSVYWYQQSLDQGLQFLIQYYNGEERAKGNILERFSAQQFPDLHSELNLSSLELGDSALYFCASSPRTGGTGELFFGEGSRLTVL.

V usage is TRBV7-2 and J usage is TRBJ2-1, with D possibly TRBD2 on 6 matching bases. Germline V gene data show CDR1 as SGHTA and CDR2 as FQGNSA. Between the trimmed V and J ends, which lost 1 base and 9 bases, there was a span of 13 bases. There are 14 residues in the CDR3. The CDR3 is CASSLDGAGIEQFF. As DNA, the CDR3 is TGTGCCAGCAGCTTAGACGGGGCGGGAATTGAGCAGTTCTTC.

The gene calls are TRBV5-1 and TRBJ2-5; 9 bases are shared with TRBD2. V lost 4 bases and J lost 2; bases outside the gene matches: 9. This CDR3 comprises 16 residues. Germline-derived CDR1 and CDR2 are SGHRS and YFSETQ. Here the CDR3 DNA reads TGCGCCAGCAGCCGGGGTAGCGGGAGACTTCAAGAGACCCAGTACTTC. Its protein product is CASSRGSGRLQETQYF.

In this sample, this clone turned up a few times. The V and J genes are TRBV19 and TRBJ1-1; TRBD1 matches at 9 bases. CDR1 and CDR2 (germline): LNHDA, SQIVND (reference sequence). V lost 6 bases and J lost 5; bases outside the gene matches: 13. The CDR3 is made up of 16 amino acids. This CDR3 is CASSIRVPGQGTEAFF. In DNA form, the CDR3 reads TGTGCCAGTAGCATAAGGGTCCCGGGACAGGGTACTGAAGCTTTCTTT.

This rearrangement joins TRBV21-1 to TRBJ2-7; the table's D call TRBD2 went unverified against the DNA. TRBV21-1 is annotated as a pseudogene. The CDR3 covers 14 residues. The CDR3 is CASNSRGGKYEQYF. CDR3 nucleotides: TGTGCCAGCAATTCGAGGGGCGGGAAATACGAGCAGTACTTC.

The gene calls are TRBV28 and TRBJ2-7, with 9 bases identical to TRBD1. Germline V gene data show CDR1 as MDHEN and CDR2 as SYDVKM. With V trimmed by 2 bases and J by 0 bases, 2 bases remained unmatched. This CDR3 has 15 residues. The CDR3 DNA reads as TGTGCCAGCAGTTTAGTGGGACAGGGCTCCTACGAGCAGTACTTC. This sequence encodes CASSLVGQGSYEQYF.

CDR3 in amino acids: CASSEVVRQETQYF. In nucleotides, the CDR3 is TGTGCCAGCAGTGAGGTAGTTCGGCAAGAGACCCAGTACTTC. The rearrangement links TRBV6-1 to TRBJ2-5; no firm D call. Trimming left V 3 bases short and J 2 bases short, with 10 bases between. CDR1 MNHNS and CDR2 SASEGT come from the germline V gene. There are 14 residues in the CDR3.

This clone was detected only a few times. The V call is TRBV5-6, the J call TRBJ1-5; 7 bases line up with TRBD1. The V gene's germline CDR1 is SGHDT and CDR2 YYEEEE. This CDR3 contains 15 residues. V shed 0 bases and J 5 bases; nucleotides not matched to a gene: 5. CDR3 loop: CASSLGVGQYQPQHF. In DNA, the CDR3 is TGTGCCAGCAGCTTGGGTGTGGGACAGTATCAGCCCCAGCATTTT. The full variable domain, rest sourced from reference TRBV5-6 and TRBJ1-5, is DAGVTQSPTHLIKTRGQQVTLRCSPKSGHDTVSWYQQALGQGPQFIFQYYEEEERQRGNFPDRFSGHQFPNYSSELNVNALLLGDSALYLCASSLGVGQYQPQHFGDGTRLSIL.

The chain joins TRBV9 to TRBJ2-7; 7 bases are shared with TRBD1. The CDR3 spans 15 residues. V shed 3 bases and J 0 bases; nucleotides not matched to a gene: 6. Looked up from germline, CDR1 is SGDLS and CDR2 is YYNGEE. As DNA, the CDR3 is TGTGCCAGCAGCGCGGGACAGCAGAGCTCCTACGAGCAGTACTTC. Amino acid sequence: CASSAGQQSSYEQYF.

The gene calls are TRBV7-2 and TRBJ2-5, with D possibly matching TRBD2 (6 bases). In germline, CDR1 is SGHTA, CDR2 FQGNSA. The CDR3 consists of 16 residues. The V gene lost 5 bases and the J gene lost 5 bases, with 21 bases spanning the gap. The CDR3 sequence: CASSRNPSGLGETQYF. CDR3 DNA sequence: TGTGCCAGCAGCCGGAACCCCAGCGGGTTGGGTGAGACCCAGTACTTC.

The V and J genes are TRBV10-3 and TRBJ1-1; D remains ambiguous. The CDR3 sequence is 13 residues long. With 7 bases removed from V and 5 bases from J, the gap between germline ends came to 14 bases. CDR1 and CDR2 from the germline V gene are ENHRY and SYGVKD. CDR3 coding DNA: TGTGCCATCAACCCGGGTCCTGGGACTGAAGCTTTCTTT. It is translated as CAINPGPGTEAFF.

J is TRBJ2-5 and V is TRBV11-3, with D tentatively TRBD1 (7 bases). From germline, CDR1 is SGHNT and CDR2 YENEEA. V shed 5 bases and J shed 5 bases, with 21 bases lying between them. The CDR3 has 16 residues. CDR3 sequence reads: CASSPRPGARGETQYF. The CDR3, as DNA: TGTGCCAGCAGCCCCCGGCCGGGAGCCAGGGGGGAGACCCAGTACTTC.

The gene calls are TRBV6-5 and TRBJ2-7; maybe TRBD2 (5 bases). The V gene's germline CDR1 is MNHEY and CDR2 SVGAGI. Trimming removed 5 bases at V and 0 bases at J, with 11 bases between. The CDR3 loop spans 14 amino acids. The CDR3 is CASSVGRDSYEQYF. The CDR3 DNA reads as TGTGCCAGCAGTGTCGGACGGGACTCCTACGAGCAGTACTTC.

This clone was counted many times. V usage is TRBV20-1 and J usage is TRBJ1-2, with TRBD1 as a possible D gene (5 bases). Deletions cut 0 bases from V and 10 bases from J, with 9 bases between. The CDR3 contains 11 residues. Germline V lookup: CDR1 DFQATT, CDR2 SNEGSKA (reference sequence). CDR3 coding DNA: TGCAGTGCTAGAGATTTAGGGGACTACACCTTC. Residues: CSARDLGDYTF.

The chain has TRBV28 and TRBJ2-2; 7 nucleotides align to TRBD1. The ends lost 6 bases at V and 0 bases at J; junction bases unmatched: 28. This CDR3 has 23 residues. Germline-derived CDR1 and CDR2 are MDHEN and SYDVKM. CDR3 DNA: TGTGCCAGCAGAATAGGGGGCCACCAGGCCCCACCTTTGAATACCCCGAACACCGGGGAGCTGTTTTTT. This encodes CASRIGGHQAPPLNTPNTGELFF.

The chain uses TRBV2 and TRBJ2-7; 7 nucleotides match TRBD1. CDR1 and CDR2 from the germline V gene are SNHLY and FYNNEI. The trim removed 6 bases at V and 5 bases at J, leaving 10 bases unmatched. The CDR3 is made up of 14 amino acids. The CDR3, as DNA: TGTGCCAGCAGCCGGGACAGCGGATGGGACGAGCAGTACTTC. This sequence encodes CASSRDSGWDEQYF.

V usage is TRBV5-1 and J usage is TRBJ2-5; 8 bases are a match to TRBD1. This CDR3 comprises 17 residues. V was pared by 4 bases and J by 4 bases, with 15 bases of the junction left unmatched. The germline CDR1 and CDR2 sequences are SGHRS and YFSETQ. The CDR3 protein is CASSRLRTGQSSETQYF. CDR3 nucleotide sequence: TGCGCCAGCAGCCGCCTACGGACAGGGCAATCGTCAGAGACCCAGTACTTC.

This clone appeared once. The DNA for the CDR3 is TGTGCCAGCAGTGTGTCCAGGGTGTCCTACGAGCAGTACTTC. Encoded protein: CASSVSRVSYEQYF. The chain couples TRBV6-1 to TRBJ2-7, with D possibly TRBD1 on 5 matching bases. The germline V gene has CDR1 MNHNS and CDR2 SASEGT. Trimming left V 4 bases short and J 1 base short, with 11 bases between. The length of the CDR3 is 14 residues.

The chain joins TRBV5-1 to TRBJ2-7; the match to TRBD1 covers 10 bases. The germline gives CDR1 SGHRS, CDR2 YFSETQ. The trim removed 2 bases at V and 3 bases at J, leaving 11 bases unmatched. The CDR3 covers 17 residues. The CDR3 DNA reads TGCGCCAGCAGCTTCTCCCCCCCGGGACAGGGGTTCTACGAGCAGTACTTC. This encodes CASSFSPPGQGFYEQYF.

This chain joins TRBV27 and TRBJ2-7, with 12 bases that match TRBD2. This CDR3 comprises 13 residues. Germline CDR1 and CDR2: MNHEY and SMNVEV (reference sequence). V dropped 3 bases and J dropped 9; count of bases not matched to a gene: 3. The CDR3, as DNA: TGTGCCAGCAGTTTGACTAGCGGGAGACGGCAGTACTTC. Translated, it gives CASSLTSGRRQYF.

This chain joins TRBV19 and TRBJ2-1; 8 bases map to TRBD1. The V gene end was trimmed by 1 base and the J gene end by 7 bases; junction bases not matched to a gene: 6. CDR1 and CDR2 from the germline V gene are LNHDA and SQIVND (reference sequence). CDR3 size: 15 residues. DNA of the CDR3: TGTGCCAGTAGTATAGGGACAGGGTATGGGAATGAGCAGTTCTTC. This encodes CASSIGTGYGNEQFF.

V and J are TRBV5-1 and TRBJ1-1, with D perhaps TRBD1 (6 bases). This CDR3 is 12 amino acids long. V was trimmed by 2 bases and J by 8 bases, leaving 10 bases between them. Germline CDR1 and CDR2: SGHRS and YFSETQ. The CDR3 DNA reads TGCGCCAGCAGCTTAAACAGGGAGGAAGCTTTCTTT. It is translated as CASSLNREEAFF.

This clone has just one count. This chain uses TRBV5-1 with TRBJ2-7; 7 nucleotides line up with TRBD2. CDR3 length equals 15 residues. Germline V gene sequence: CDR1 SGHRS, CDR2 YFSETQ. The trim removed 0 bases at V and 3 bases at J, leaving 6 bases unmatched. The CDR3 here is CASSLVGGGVYEQYF. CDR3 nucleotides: TGCGCCAGCAGCTTGGTCGGGGGAGGGGTCTACGAGCAGTACTTC. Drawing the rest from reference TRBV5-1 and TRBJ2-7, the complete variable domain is KAGVTQTPRYLIKTRGQQVTLSCSPISGHRSVSWYQQTPGQGLQFLFEYFSETQRNKGNFPGRFSGRQFSNSRSEMNVSTLELGDSALYLCASSLVGGGVYEQYFGPGTRLTVT.

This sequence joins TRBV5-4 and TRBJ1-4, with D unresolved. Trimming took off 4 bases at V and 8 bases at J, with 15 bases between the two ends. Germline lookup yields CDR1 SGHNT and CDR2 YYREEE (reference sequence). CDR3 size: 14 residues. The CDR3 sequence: CASSPGEKREKLFF. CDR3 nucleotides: TGTGCCAGCAGCCCCGGGGAGAAGAGAGAAAAACTGTTTTTT.

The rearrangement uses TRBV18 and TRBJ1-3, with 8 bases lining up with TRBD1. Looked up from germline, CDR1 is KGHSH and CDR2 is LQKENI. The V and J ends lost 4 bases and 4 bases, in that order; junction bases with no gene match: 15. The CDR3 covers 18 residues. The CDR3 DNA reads TGTGCCAGCTCACTCACCTCCTCAGACAGGGGTTCGGGAAACACCATATATTTT. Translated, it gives CASSLTSSDRGSGNTIYF.

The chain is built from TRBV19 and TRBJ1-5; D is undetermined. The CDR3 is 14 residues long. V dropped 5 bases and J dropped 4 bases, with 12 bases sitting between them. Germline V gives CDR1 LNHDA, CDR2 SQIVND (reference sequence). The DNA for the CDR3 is TGTGCCAGTAGTGCGGGTTTGAGGAATCAGCCCCAGCATTTT. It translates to CASSAGLRNQPQHF.

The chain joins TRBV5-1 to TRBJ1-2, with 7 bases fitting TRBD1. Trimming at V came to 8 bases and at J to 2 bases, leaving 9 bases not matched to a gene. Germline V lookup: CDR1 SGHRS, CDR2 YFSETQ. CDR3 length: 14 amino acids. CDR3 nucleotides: TGCGCCAGTAACCCCGGGACAGAAAACTATGGCTACACCTTC. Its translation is CASNPGTENYGYTF.